This T cell receptor beta chain was obtained from a study of blood T cell repertoires in COVID-19. Looking at the study overall: Sites in the United States, Italy and Spain provided acute and convalescent COVID-19 samples. Sources were T cells, B-cell-depleted T cells, or PBMCs; the material itself was cDNA or gDNA.

The germline gives CDR1 LGHDT, CDR2 YNNKEL (reference sequence). This CDR3 is 14 amino acids long. V was cut by 4 bases and J by 5 bases, with 14 bases left in between. As processed by the authors: Estimation of nucleated cell counts relied on the amplification of reference gene primers. The data were produced by immunoSEQ multiplex PCR, yet TCRdb's version contains in-frame clones alone and is incomplete. V and J calls and clone size are as listed in that table; D and trimming were resolved from the DNA. Here the sample spans about 210,000 clones, about 91% being singletons. The V call is TRBV3-1 (or the pseudogene TRBV3-2), the J call TRBJ1-1; the D gene is possibly TRBD1 (5 bases). Sequencing was performed on peripheral blood. The sequence was obtained from a man aged 25-40 years with acute or convalescent COVID-19. The CDR3 region is CASSRQLGRTEAFF. The DNA for the CDR3 is TGTGCCAGCAGCCGACAGCTGGGGAGGACTGAAGCTTTCTTT.